This T cell receptor beta chain was observed in a study of cytomegalovirus exposure and HLA in healthy donors. Primers: 60 Vbeta forward and 13 Jbeta reverse. Clones were sequenced by immunoSEQ multiplex PCR, and TCRdb holds only the in-frame ones, with some missing. The sample has approximately 160,000 clones; approximately 80% are singletons. This CDR3 has 12 amino acids. Trimming shortened V by 2 bases and J by 11 bases, and 13 bases separated the two germline ends. The V gene's germline CDR1 is SGHRS and CDR2 YFSETQ. A few counts support this clone. This receptor was identified in a male donor in good health and CMV-seropositive. The source material was PBMCs. The V call is TRBV5-1, the J call TRBJ1-1; TRBD1 might be the D (5 bases). DNA for the CDR3: TGCGCCAGCAGCTTACCTGGGGGGATTGCTTTCTTT. It is translated as CASSLPGGIAFF.